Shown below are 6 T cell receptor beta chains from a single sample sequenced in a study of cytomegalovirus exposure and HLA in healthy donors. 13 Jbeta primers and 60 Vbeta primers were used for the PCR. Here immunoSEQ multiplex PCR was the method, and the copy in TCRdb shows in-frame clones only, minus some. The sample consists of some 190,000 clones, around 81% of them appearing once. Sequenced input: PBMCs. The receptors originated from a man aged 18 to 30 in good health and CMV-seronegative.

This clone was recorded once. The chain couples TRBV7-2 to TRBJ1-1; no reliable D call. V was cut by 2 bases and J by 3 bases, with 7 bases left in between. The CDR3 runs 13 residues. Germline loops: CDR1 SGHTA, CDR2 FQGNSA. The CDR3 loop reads CASSLSLDTEAFF. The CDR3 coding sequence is TGTGCCAGCAGCTTAAGCCTAGACACTGAAGCTTTCTTT.

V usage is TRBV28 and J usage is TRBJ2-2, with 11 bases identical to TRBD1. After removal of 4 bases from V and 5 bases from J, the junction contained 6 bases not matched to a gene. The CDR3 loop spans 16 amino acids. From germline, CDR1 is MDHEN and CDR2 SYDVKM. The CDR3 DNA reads TGTGCCAGCAGTTCCTCGGGGACAGGGGGAACCGGGGAGCTGTTTTTT. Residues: CASSSSGTGGTGELFF. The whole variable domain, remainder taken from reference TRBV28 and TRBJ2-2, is DVKVTQSSRYLVKRTGEKVFLECVQDMDHENMFWYRQDPGLGLRLIYFSYDVKMKEKGDIPEGYSVSREKKERFSLILESASTNQTSMYLCASSSSGTGGTGELFFGEGSRLTVL.

Here the CDR3 reads CASSVGGLTEAFF. The CDR3 DNA is TGCGCCAGCAGTGTCGGGGGGCTCACTGAAGCTTTCTTT. The V gene is TRBV10-1, the J gene TRBJ1-1; D perhaps matches TRBD1 (6 bases). The germline CDR1 and CDR2 sequences are WNHNN and SYGVQD (reference sequence). The CDR3 totals 13 residues. V was trimmed by 4 bases and J by 4 bases, leaving 10 bases between them.

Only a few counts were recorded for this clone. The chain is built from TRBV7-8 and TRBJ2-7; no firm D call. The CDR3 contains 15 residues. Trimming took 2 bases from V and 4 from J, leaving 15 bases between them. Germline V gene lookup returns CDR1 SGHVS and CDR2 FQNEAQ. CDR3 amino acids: CASSLNSPSYYEQYF. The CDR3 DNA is TGTGCCAGCAGCTTAAATTCCCCTAGTTATTACGAGCAGTACTTC.

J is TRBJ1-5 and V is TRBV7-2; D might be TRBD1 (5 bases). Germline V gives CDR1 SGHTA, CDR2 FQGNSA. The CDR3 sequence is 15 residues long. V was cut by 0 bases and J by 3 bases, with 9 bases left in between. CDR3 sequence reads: CASSLARGVNQPQHF. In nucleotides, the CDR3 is TGTGCCAGCAGCTTAGCGCGGGGGGTCAATCAGCCCCAGCATTTT. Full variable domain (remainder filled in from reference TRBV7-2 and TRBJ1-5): GAGVSQSPSNKVTEKGKDVELRCDPISGHTALYWYRQSLGQGLEFLIYFQGNSAPDKSGLPSDRFSAERTGGSVSTLTIQRTQQEDSAVYLCASSLARGVNQPQHFGDGTRLSIL.

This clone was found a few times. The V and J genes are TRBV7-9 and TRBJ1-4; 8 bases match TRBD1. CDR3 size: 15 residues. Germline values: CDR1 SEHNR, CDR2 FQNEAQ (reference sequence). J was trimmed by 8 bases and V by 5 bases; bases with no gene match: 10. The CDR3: CASSRSDRADEKLFF. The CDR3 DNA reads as TGTGCCAGCAGCAGATCGGACAGGGCGGACGAAAAACTGTTTTTT.